The T cell receptor beta chain described here comes from a study of metastatic and nonmetastatic thyroid tumors. Among the patients, none had received any treatment before thyroid surgery. Using MiXCR, TCRdb reanalyzed the PCR reads. The sample includes roughly 19,000 clones, about 20% of them seen just once. The CDR3 length is 15 residues. Trimming pared 4 bases from V and 2 bases from J, leaving 15 bases between. Germline V CDR1 and CDR2: MNHNS, SASEGT. The sequenced sample was tumor tissue. This TCR was recovered from a male donor with papillary thyroid cancer or a benign thyroid nodule (not recorded which). Some clones in this sample may be carry-over from other donors' samples. This chain links TRBV6-1 with TRBJ2-7; D is tentatively TRBD1 or TRBD2 (5 bases each). CDR3 nucleotide sequence: TGTGCCAGCAGTGGGGGACCCTATTCCCCCTACGAGCAGTACTTC. Protein product: CASSGGPYSPYEQYF.